The T cell receptor beta chain described here comes from a study of beta chain features in type 1 diabetes (dated by TCRdb to the late 2010s). For context, the study as a whole: Mean age, gender distribution, total cell number and subset yield did not differ between patients and healthy donors. A total of roughly 100 million sorted cells were examined across all samples, and the number of cells per subset was strongly correlated with RNA yield. In the study, TCRB repertoires of sorted circulating CD4+ T cell subsets from recently diagnosed type 1 diabetes patients were compared with those of matched healthy donors. Naive and central memory subsets were obtained from all 30 or so donors, but regulatory and stem cell-like memory subsets were isolated from only 8 patients and 8 healthy donors.

Findings and caveats that apply to the study as a whole: Because cDNA was sequenced instead of genomic DNA, activated cells with high expression could be over-represented, although the groups did not differ in activation or CD3 levels. PCR may preferentially amplify shorter templates, but because patient and control samples were amplified and corrected together, any resulting skew would affect both groups equally. Fewer insertions and more nucleotide deletions at VDJ recombination sites were observed in patients with type 1 diabetes, implying thymic rearrangement abnormalities. A moderate but significant shortening of TCRB CDR3 length was observed in type 1 diabetes patients in all four CD4+ subsets. Because the HLA sub-analyses included only small numbers of individuals, any influence of HLA type on TCRB rearrangement was left unresolved. Naive, central memory and regulatory TCRB repertoires appeared to be more similar among patients than among healthy donors.

Here V drops 3 bases and J drops 3 bases, and the junction holds 8 bases not matched to any gene. Inclusive of the bounding cysteine and phenylalanine, the CDR3 is 16 residues long. Of the read, only the CDR3 DNA is kept; its 48 bases are in frame from base 1. For CDR1 and CDR2, the germline V gene lists LGHNA and YNFKEQ. This clone was counted a few times. The antigen it recognizes is unknown. The record has no base qualities; no much larger clone is one base away. Each donor gave one peripheral blood draw, about 110 mL on average, collected into heparinised tubes. A BD FACSAria II was used to sort naive, central memory, regulatory and stem cell-like memory CD4+ T cells with a panel that included CD45RO, CCR7, CD25, CD127, CD95 and CD27. A purity above 95% was achieved for all sorted populations. PBMCs were separated immediately by Lymphoprep density gradient centrifugation and were stained directly, without being cultured. Samples were stained and sorted in pairs, with one healthy donor and one patient per experiment, so that batch effects were minimized.

All of the isolated RNA was reverse transcribed with the High Capacity cDNA Reverse Transcription Kit, so expressed TCRB transcripts were sequenced. Deep immunoSEQ sequencing was applied to naive, central memory and regulatory T cell samples, giving an average of about 3.7 million total reads per sample. Sorted cells were lysed in RLT buffer, and RNA was extracted using DNase-treated RNeasy Micro or Mini kits according to cell number. Each cell subset was processed on its own to prevent cross-contamination, while patient and healthy donor samples were processed together. The immunoSEQ multiplex PCR was used to amplify TCRB sequences from cDNA, yielding 87-bp fragments that span the CDR3 region. Sequencing of the amplicons was done on the Illumina HiSeq platform. Per the original workflow: PCR bias was corrected computationally using synthetic template baselines, and reads within Hamming distance 2 were collapsed, with unmergeable singletons discarded. Reads were aligned against IMGT to assign V, D and J genes, CDR3 length and insertions or deletions at six rearrangement sites. Within each subset, clonotype counts were normalized to the number of sorted cells before true diversity and Gini coefficients were calculated with the tcR R package. The overlap coefficient, calculated on TCRB nucleotide sequences, was used to quantify repertoire sharing. As a proxy for the pre-selection repertoire, out-of-frame TCRB sequences from naive cells were analyzed. TCRdb took over this immuneACCESS table, retaining in-frame rearrangements with V and J assigned. Such tables are incomplete; in checked studies, under half of the missing clones stem from an unresolved V gene, and the remainder is unexplained. V and J calls and clone size come straight from that table; D and trimming were deduced from the DNA. The sample has under 400,000 clones on record, roughly 12% of them singletons. The ten largest make up more than 0.015% of the sample.

The sequenced sample was naive CD4+ T cells from blood. What this sample's cell subset or site label stands for: true naive CD4+ T cells. The TCR originated in a man younger than 35 in good health. The rearranged segments are TRBV4-2 and TRBJ1-5; 7 central bases correspond to TRBD1. The nucleotides read TGTGCCAGCAGCCAGAACCCCGGACAGGACAATCAGCCCCAGCATTTT. Its protein is CASSQNPGQDNQPQHF.